Sequencing of this T cell receptor (beta chain) was carried out in a study of early T cells in non-severe SARS-CoV-2 infection (dated by TCRdb to the early 2020s). For the wider study: Because TCR sequencing relied on bulk RNA taken from unsorted whole blood, pairing of alpha and beta chains was not possible.

The study was a case-control design nested within a healthcare worker cohort in London, UK, with weekly nasopharyngeal swab PCR tests and blood sampling. Between 23 and 31 March 2020, the week of the UK lockdown, healthcare workers were enrolled and then followed up weekly for as long as 16 weeks. Overall study outcomes, separate from this receptor: VDJdb matching was skewed toward anti-spike CD8 responses, so virus-specific expansions were likely underestimated and private and CD4 specificities were missed.

This clonotype was seen many times. What this receptor recognizes is not known. No per-base quality is available; no much larger clone lies one base away. The library relied on 5' RACE. Sequencing was carried out with a NextSeq 500. Unique molecular identifiers were attached to individual cDNA molecules in the TCR library protocol so that sequencing error and PCR bias could be corrected. TCR alpha and beta chains were both sequenced, and the abundances of alpha and beta sequences in each sample were closely correlated with each other. Turning to the authors' computational methods: Decombinator V4 was used to annotate the V gene, J gene and CDR3 of the TCR sequences. TCRs were defined as expanded if a significant change between any two time points was detected under a Poisson model with p below 0.0001. TCR abundances were normalised to the total number of TCRs sequenced per sample and were expressed as counts per million. VDJdb, accessed 1 November 2021, was searched for CMV, EBV and SARS-CoV-2 annotated TCRs, excluding TCRs annotated for multiple antigens. TCRdb reprocessed the public reads (quality trimming at Q25 with fastp, clone calling with MiXCR) and kept in-frame beta chains. CDR3 protein sequences are deduplicated, and each keeps its most common genes and DNA. The V and J calls come from TCRdb's annotation, not from the publication. For this sample the table gives fewer than 100,000 distinct CDR3 sequences, of which approximately 9.1% were detected only once. Of the sample, around 4.6% falls within the top ten clones.

This clonotype was obtained from an adult who was a healthcare worker with PCR-confirmed SARS-CoV-2 infection or an uninfected control (not recorded which). Specimen: whole blood.

The nucleotide sequence reads TGTGCCAGCAGACCGGGACTAGGACTCTTCAATGAGCAGTTCTTC. Its protein product is CASRPGLGLFNEQFF. The chain is made from TRBV11-1 and TRBJ2-1; 8 of the junction bases match TRBD2. The germline V gene (reference sequence) sets CDR1 to SGHAT and CDR2 to FQDESV. Trimming removed 6 bases from V and 6 bases from J; the gene matches leave 10 bases unexplained. From the cysteine up to the phenylalanine, the CDR3 has a length of 15 residues. The entry retains the CDR3 DNA only, 45 bases that are in frame from base 1.